A selection of T cell receptor beta chains follows, all from one sample in a study of technical replicates of blood from a handful of donors. Produced via immunoSEQ multiplex PCR; TCRdb's table is partial and in-frame only. Among tens of thousands of clones, approximately 96% were seen once, and the ten largest hold more than 0.35%. Sequenced: T cells isolated from PBMCs. These receptors came from a human donor in good health. Each CDR3 is given without its conserved first and last residue. Fields, in order: J gene, CDR3 length, V gene, CDR3 protein.

j_gene: TRBJ2-7; len: 13; v_gene: TRBV27; CDR3aa: ASTLQLAGVYEQY
j_gene: TRBJ1-1; len: 11; v_gene: TRBV5-6; CDR3aa: ASSSNLHTEAF
j_gene: TRBJ1-5; len: 13; v_gene: TRBV6-1; CDR3aa: ASSPGTGSGQPQH
j_gene: TRBJ2-5; len: 12; v_gene: TRBV5-1; CDR3aa: ASSLDRGRETQY
j_gene: TRBJ2-5; len: 11; v_gene: TRBV11-3; CDR3aa: ASSRGQGETQY
j_gene: TRBJ1-1; len: 13; v_gene: TRBV2; CDR3aa: ASSRREGDGTEAF
j_gene: TRBJ2-5; len: 13; v_gene: TRBV28; CDR3aa: ASSLRGLTQETQY
j_gene: TRBJ2-3; len: 13; v_gene: TRBV11-2; CDR3aa: ASSLFGGREDTQY
j_gene: TRBJ1-1; len: 12; v_gene: TRBV4-3; CDR3aa: ASSQDWTNTEAF
j_gene: TRBJ2-7; len: 14; v_gene: TRBV2; CDR3aa: ASSEDRDRASYEQY
j_gene: TRBJ1-2; len: 10; v_gene: TRBV18; CDR3aa: ASSPAGDGYT
j_gene: TRBJ1-3; len: 12; v_gene: TRBV14; CDR3aa: ASSPTVSGNTIY
j_gene: TRBJ1-3; len: 12; v_gene: TRBV6-5; CDR3aa: ASSYSTSGNTIY
j_gene: TRBJ2-7; len: 13; v_gene: TRBV27; CDR3aa: ASSVPLAGAHEQY
j_gene: TRBJ2-7; len: 13; v_gene: TRBV4-1; CDR3aa: ASSQEGAPGYEQY
j_gene: TRBJ1-1; len: 12; v_gene: TRBV6-1; CDR3aa: ASTSDRGLSEAF
j_gene: TRBJ2-7; len: 15; v_gene: TRBV19; CDR3aa: ASSIVGLAGALDEQY
j_gene: TRBJ1-1; len: 12; v_gene: TRBV11-2; CDR3aa: ASSLDLSGTGAF
j_gene: TRBJ2-7; len: 12; v_gene: TRBV7-3; CDR3aa: ASSRDRGGYEQY
j_gene: TRBJ1-2; len: 11; v_gene: TRBV7-3; CDR3aa: ASSLAGEGGYT
j_gene: TRBJ1-5; len: 10; v_gene: TRBV28; CDR3aa: ASRQFNQPQH
j_gene: TRBJ2-2; len: 14; v_gene: TRBV6-5; CDR3aa: ASSYSLAAHTGELF
j_gene: TRBJ1-2; len: 13; v_gene: TRBV7-8; CDR3aa: ASSLGRVTVDGYT
j_gene: TRBJ2-1; len: 15; v_gene: TRBV11-2; CDR3aa: ASSPRVAPSSYNEQF